The text below deals with one T cell receptor beta chain. Its cognate antigen is unknown. The PCR employed 60 Vbeta primers together with 13 Jbeta primers. The method was immunoSEQ multiplex PCR; TCRdb's version includes in-frame clones alone and lacks a portion of them. This repertoire shows 89,000 or so clones, around 80% found once; its top ten account for roughly 9.7%. V lost 4 bases, J lost 4 bases, and 10 bases stayed unmatched. Germline loops: CDR1 MNHNS, CDR2 SASEGT. The CDR3 covers 16 residues. The sample is drawn from a study of cytomegalovirus exposure and HLA in healthy donors. Study observations and caveats: In a later analysis, DRB1 alleles had the most associated TCRs; HLA-C alleles the fewest. Researchers reportedly found TCR beta sequences accurately predicted most subjects' HLA-A and HLA-B alleles.

This TCR was recovered from a man younger than 30 in good health and CMV-seropositive. The sample comprised PBMCs. This chain uses TRBV6-1 with TRBJ2-5; 9 positions agree with TRBD1. CDR3 protein: CASSGRDREGRETQYF. DNA for the CDR3: TGTGCCAGCAGTGGGCGGGACAGGGAAGGAAGAGAGACCCAGTACTTC.